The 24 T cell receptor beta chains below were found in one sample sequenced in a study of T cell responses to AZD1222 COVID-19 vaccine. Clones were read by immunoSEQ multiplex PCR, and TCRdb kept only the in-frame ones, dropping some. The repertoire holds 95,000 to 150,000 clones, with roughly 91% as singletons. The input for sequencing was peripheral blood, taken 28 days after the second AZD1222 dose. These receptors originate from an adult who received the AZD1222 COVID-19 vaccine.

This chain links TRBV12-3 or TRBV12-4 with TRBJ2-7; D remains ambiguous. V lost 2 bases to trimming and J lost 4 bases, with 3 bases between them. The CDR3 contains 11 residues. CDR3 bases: TGTGCCAGCAGTTTAACTTACGAGCAGTACTTC. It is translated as CASSLTYEQYF.

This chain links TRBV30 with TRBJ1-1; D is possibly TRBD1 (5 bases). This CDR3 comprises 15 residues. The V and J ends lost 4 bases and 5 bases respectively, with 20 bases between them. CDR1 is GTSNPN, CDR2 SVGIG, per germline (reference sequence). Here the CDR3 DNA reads TGTGCCTGGATTAATAATTTGGTGGGGGGAACTGAAGCTTTCTTT. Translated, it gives CAWINNLVGGTEAFF.

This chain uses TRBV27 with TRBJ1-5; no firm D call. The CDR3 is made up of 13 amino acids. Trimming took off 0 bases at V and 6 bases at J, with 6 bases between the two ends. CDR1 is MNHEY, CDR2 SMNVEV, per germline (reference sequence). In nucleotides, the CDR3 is TGTGCCAGCAGTTTATCAGGGATTCAGCCCCAGCATTTT. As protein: CASSLSGIQPQHF.

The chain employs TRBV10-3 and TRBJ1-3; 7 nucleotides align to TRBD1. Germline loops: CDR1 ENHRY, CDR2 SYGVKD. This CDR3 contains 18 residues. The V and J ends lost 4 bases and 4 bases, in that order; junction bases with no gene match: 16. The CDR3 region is CAISAIPQVGQIGNTIYF. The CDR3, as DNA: TGTGCCATCAGTGCTATCCCCCAGGTGGGACAGATAGGAAACACCATATATTTT.

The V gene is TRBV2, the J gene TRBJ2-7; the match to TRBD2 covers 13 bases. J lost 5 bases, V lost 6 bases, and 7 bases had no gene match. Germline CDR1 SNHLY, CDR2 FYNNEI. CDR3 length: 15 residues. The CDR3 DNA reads TGTGCCAGCAGCCGACTAGCGGGGGGCCCCAACGAGCAGTACTTC. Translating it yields CASSRLAGGPNEQYF. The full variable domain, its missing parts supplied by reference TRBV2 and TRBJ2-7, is EPEVTQTPSHQVTQMGQEVILRCVPISNHLYFYWYRQILGQKVEFLVSFYNNEISEKSEIFDDQFSVERPDGSNFTLKIRSTKLEDSAMYFCASSRLAGGPNEQYFGPGTRLTVT.

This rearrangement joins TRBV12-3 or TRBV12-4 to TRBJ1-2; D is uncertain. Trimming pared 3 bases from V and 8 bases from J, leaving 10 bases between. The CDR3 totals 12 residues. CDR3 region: CASSFGLAGYTF. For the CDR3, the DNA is TGTGCCAGCAGTTTTGGGCTGGCGGGCTACACCTTC.

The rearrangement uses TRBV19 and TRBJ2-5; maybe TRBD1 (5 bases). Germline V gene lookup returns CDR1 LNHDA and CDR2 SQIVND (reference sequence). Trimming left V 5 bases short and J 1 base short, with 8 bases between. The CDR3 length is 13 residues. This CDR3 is CASSFRGQETQYF. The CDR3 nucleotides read TGTGCCAGTAGTTTTAGGGGCCAAGAGACCCAGTACTTC.

The CDR3 protein is CASRSISNTGELFF. The CDR3 bases are TGTGCCAGCAGGTCGATATCGAACACCGGGGAGCTGTTTTTT. This chain joins TRBV7-6 and TRBJ2-2; unclear D gene. Trimming took 6 bases from V and 0 from J, leaving 8 bases between them. Germline CDR1 reads SGHVS; CDR2 reads FNYEAQ. This CDR3 contains 14 residues.

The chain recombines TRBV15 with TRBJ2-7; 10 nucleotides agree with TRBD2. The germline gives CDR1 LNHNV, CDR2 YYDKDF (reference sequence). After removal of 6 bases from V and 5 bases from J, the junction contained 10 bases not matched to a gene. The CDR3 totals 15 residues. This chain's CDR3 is CATSLSSGSFDEQYF. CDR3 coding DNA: TGTGCCACCAGTCTGTCTAGCGGGAGTTTCGACGAGCAGTACTTC.

The CDR3 protein is CASSPTYRSSNQPQHF. CDR3 in DNA: TGTGCCAGTAGCCCAACCTACAGATCTAGCAATCAGCCCCAGCATTTT. The gene calls are TRBV19 and TRBJ1-5; D ambiguous. V was shortened by 6 bases and J by 0 bases, with 15 bases between the two germline ends. The CDR3 contains 16 residues. Germline assignment: CDR1 LNHDA and CDR2 SQIVND (reference sequence).

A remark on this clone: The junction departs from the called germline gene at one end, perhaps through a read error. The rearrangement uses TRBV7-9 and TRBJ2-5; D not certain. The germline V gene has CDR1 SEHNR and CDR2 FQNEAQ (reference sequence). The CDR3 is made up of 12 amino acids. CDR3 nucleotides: TGTGCCAACAGCAAGGACGATCAGACCCAGTACTTC. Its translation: CANSKDDQTQYF.

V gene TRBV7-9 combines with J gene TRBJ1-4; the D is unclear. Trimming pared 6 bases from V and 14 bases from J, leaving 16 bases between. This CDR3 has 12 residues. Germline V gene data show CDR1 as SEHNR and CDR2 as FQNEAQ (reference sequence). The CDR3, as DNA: TGTGCCAGCAGTTCTAGACAACAACGGCTGTTTTTT. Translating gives CASSSRQQRLFF.

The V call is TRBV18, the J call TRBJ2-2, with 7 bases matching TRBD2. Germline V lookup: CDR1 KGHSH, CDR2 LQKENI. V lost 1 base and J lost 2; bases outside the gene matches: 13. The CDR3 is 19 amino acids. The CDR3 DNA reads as TGTGCCAGCTCACCACTCTCCCAAGGCGGGAGAGATAACACCGGGGAGCTGTTTTTT. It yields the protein CASSPLSQGGRDNTGELFF.

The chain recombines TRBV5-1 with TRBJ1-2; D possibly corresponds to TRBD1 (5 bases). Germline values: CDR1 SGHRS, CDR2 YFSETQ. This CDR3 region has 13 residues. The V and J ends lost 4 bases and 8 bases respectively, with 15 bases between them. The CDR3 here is CASSATVSGGYTF. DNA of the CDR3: TGCGCCAGCAGCGCGACAGTATCAGGCGGCTACACCTTC.

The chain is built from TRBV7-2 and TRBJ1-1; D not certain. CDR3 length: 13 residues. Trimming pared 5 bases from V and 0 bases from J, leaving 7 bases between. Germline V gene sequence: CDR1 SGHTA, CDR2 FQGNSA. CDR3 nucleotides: TGTGCCAGCAGCCGACTCATGAACACTGAAGCTTTCTTT. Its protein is CASSRLMNTEAFF.

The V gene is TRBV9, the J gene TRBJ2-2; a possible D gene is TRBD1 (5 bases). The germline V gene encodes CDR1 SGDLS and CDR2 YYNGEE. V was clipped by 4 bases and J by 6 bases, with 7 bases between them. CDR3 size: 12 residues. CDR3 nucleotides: TGTGCCAGCAGCCAGGGCGCCGGGGAGCTGTTTTTT. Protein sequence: CASSQGAGELFF.

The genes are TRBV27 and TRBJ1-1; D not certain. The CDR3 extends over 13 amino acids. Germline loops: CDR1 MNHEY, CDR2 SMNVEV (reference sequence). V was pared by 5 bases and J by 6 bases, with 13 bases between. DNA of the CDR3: TGTGCCAGCAGTCACCCCGGAAAGCCTGAAGCTTTCTTT. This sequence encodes CASSHPGKPEAFF.

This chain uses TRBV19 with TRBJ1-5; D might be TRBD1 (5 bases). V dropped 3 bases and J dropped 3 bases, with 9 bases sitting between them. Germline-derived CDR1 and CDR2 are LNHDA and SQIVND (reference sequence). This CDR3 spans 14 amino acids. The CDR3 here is CASSIRQTNQPQHF. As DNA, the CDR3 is TGTGCCAGTAGTATCAGACAGACCAATCAGCCCCAGCATTTT.

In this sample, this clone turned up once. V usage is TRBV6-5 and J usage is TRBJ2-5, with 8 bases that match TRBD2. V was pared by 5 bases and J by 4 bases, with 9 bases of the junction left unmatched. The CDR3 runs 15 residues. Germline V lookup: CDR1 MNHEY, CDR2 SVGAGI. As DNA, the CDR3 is TGTGCCAGCAGTAGCCTCGGACTAGCTGTAGAGACCCAGTACTTC. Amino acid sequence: CASSSLGLAVETQYF.

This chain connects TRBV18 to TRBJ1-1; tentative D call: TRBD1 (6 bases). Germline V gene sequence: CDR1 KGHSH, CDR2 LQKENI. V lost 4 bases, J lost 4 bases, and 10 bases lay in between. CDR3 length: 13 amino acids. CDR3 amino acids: CASSLLGGTEAFF. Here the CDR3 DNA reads TGTGCCAGCTCACTTTTAGGGGGCACTGAAGCTTTCTTT.

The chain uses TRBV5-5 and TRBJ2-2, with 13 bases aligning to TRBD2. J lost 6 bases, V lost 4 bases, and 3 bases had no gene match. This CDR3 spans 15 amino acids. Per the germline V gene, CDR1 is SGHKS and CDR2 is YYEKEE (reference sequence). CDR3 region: CASSLGLAGAGELFF. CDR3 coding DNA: TGTGCCAGCAGCCTAGGACTAGCGGGAGCCGGGGAGCTGTTTTTT.

This CDR3 reads CASSSLGTGNNEQFF. The CDR3 bases are TGTGCCAGCAGTTCCCTAGGGACTGGCAACAATGAGCAGTTCTTC. V and J are TRBV6-5 and TRBJ2-1; tentative D call: TRBD2 (6 bases). Trimming took 4 bases from V and 5 from J, leaving 15 bases between them. CDR3 length equals 15 residues. Germline V lookup: CDR1 MNHEY, CDR2 SVGAGI.

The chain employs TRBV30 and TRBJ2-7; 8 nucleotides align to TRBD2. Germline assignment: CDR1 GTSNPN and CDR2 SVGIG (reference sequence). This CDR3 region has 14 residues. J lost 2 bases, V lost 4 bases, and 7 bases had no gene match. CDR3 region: CAWKSTSGAYEQYF. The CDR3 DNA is TGTGCCTGGAAGAGTACTAGCGGAGCCTACGAGCAGTACTTC.

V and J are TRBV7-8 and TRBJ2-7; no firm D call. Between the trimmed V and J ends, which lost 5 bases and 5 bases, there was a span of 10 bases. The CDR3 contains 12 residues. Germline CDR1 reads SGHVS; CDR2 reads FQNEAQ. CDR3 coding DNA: TGTGCCAGCAGCCCCAATCCGAACGAGCAGTACTTC. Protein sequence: CASSPNPNEQYF.